These T cell receptor beta chains were read from a single sample in a study of blood T cell repertoires in COVID-19. Assay: immunoSEQ multiplex PCR; the TCRdb copy retains only in-frame clones and omits some. The sample consists of 200,000 to 300,000 clones, around 90% of them appearing once. Material: peripheral blood. The receptors come from a man in his thirties or forties with COVID-19, enrolled during active disease. The CDR3 runs from the conserved cysteine through the conserved F or W. Each record gives: clone size, J gene, V gene, D gene, CDR3 DNA, CDR3 protein. A D gene is named only where the DNA matches it firmly. Size tells how often a clone was seen (once, few, many) or the class of an expanded clone, and some rows leave it out.

size: NA
J: TRBJ1-1
V: TRBV5-6
D: TRBD1
DNA: TGTGCCAGCAGCTCAGGGGGCCATACTGAAGCTTTCTTT
CDR3: CASSSGGHTEAFF

size: NA
J: TRBJ1-2
V: TRBV12-3/TRBV12-4
D: TRBD1
DNA: TGTGCCAGCAGCCGTAACCCAGGGGGAGGCTACACCTTC
CDR3: CASSRNPGGGYTF

size: NA
J: TRBJ2-1
V: TRBV21-1
D: NA
DNA: TGTGCCAGCATCAAGGAACGGGGTAACAATGAGCAGTTCTTC
CDR3: CASIKERGNNEQFF

size: NA
J: TRBJ2-3
V: TRBV5-1
D: NA
DNA: TGCGCCAGCAGCTTAGGTGTCCAGGGCGTAGGGACAGATACGCAGTATTTT
CDR3: CASSLGVQGVGTDTQYF

size: NA
J: TRBJ2-7
V: TRBV19
D: TRBD2
DNA: TGTGCCAGTGCTCTAGCGGGTCCATCCTACGAGCAGTACTTC
CDR3: CASALAGPSYEQYF

size: NA
J: TRBJ1-5
V: TRBV7-2
D: TRBD1
DNA: TGTGCCAGCAGCTCCTCCGGAGGGGGCAGCAATCAGCCCCAGCATTTT
CDR3: CASSSSGGGSNQPQHF

size: once
J: TRBJ1-2
V: TRBV5-1
D: NA
DNA: TGCGCCAGCAGCTTGGTGGCCGGTCAGGCTAACTATGGCTACACCTTC
CDR3: CASSLVAGQANYGYTF

size: NA
J: TRBJ2-1
V: TRBV14
D: TRBD2
DNA: TGTGCCAGCAGCAGAATTGGGCGGGGGGGCCGAGTCTCCAATGAGCAGTTCTTC
CDR3: CASSRIGRGGRVSNEQFF

size: NA
J: TRBJ2-5
V: TRBV18
D: NA
DNA: TGTGCCAGCTCACCGTCCGAGGTTGGGCAAGAGACCCAGTACTTC
CDR3: CASSPSEVGQETQYF

size: NA
J: TRBJ2-1
V: TRBV5-1
D: NA
DNA: TGCGCCAGCAGCGCCAGACTAGGGGGGGCCCCCTCTTACAATGAGCAGTTCTTC
CDR3: CASSARLGGAPSYNEQFF

size: NA
J: TRBJ1-1
V: TRBV29-1
D: NA
DNA: TGCAGCGTTTCTGAGAGGACTGAAGCTTTCTTT
CDR3: CSVSERTEAFF

size: NA
J: TRBJ1-5
V: TRBV19
D: TRBD1
DNA: TGTGCCAGTAGTCAGGGACAGGGGGAAAATCAGCCCCAGCATTTT
CDR3: CASSQGQGENQPQHF

size: NA
J: TRBJ2-5
V: TRBV10-2
D: TRBD2
DNA: TGCGCCAGCAGTGCCCAGCGGGGGTCCTCCGGAGAGACCCAGTACTTC
CDR3: CASSAQRGSSGETQYF

size: NA
J: TRBJ2-5
V: TRBV5-1
D: TRBD2
DNA: TGCGCCAGCAGCTTGGGAGGCGGGGGGCAAGAGACCCAGTACTTC
CDR3: CASSLGGGGQETQYF

size: NA
J: TRBJ1-4
V: TRBV10-3
D: NA
DNA: TGTGCCACCGCGGGACCGCAAAATGAAAAACTGTTTTTT
CDR3: CATAGPQNEKLFF

size: NA
J: TRBJ1-5
V: TRBV19
D: TRBD1
DNA: TGTGCCAGTAGACCCGGGACAGGCCTTTATAGCAATCAGCCCCAGCATTTT
CDR3: CASRPGTGLYSNQPQHF

size: NA
J: TRBJ1-1
V: TRBV6-7
D: TRBD1
DNA: TGTGCCAGCAGTTACTCTCCAGGGGGGCAGGGGGCGGTGGCTTTCTTT
CDR3: CASSYSPGGQGAVAFF

size: NA
J: TRBJ2-1
V: TRBV5-6
D: TRBD1
DNA: TGTGCCAGCAGCTTGGGACAGGGCTACAATGAGCAGTTCTTC
CDR3: CASSLGQGYNEQFF

size: NA
J: TRBJ2-3
V: TRBV24-1
D: NA
DNA: TGTGCCACCAGTGAATCGTCAGGGGCCCACACAGATACGCAGTATTTT
CDR3: CATSESSGAHTDTQYF

size: NA
J: TRBJ2-3
V: TRBV7-2
D: NA
DNA: TGTGCCAGCAGCCTAAGCCGCTACTCAGATACGCAGTATTTT
CDR3: CASSLSRYSDTQYF

size: NA
J: TRBJ1-6
V: TRBV19
D: NA
DNA: TGTGCCAGTAGTGTGGACAGTGGTAATTCACCCCTCCACTTT
CDR3: CASSVDSGNSPLHF

size: NA
J: TRBJ1-6
V: TRBV25-1
D: NA
DNA: TGTGCCAGCAGTGAATATATAGCAGATTCACCCCTCCACTTT
CDR3: CASSEYIADSPLHF

size: NA
J: TRBJ2-1
V: TRBV6-5
D: TRBD1
DNA: TGTGCCAGCAGACCCGGACAGGGTTTCTACAATGAGCAGTTCTTC
CDR3: CASRPGQGFYNEQFF

size: NA
J: TRBJ1-2
V: TRBV7-9
D: NA
DNA: TGTGCCAGCAGCAAGGGAGTCCGGACAGCAAACCGACTTAACTATGGCTACACCTTC
CDR3: CASSKGVRTANRLNYGYTF

size: NA
J: TRBJ1-4
V: TRBV27
D: TRBD1
DNA: TGTGCCAGCAGAACAGGGGTAACTAATGAAAAACTGTTTTTT
CDR3: CASRTGVTNEKLFF

size: NA
J: TRBJ2-1
V: TRBV9
D: TRBD1
DNA: TGTGCCAGCAGCTTCTGGGACAGGGGAGGCAATGAGCAGTTCTTC
CDR3: CASSFWDRGGNEQFF

size: NA
J: TRBJ2-7
V: TRBV10-2
D: TRBD2
DNA: TGCGCCAGCAGTGATGGGACTAGTCCGTACGAGCAGTACTTC
CDR3: CASSDGTSPYEQYF

size: NA
J: TRBJ1-2
V: TRBV6-6
D: TRBD1
DNA: TGTGCCAGCAGTTACGTTGCCGACAGGGGTGGCTACACCTTC
CDR3: CASSYVADRGGYTF

size: NA
J: TRBJ2-3
V: TRBV4-1
D: TRBD2
DNA: TGCGCCAGCAGCCAAGACCAAGCGGGAAGCACCCATAGCACAGATACGCAGTATTTT
CDR3: CASSQDQAGSTHSTDTQYF

size: NA
J: TRBJ1-4
V: TRBV10-2
D: TRBD1
DNA: TGCGCCAGCAGTCAGGGGGGAAGCGCAACTAATGAAAAACTGTTTTTT
CDR3: CASSQGGSATNEKLFF

size: NA
J: TRBJ1-2
V: TRBV6-5
D: NA
DNA: TGTGCCAGCACCCGAGGGGGTGGGGGTCTCTATGGCTACACCTTC
CDR3: CASTRGGGGLYGYTF

size: NA
J: TRBJ1-5
V: TRBV5-4
D: TRBD1
DNA: TGTGCCAGCAGCCCCGGACAGGGGGCGAATCAGCCCCAGCATTTT
CDR3: CASSPGQGANQPQHF

size: NA
J: TRBJ1-2
V: TRBV11-2
D: NA
DNA: TGTGCCAGCAGCTTTGGGGGGGGTGGCTACACCTTC
CDR3: CASSFGGGGYTF

size: NA
J: TRBJ1-5
V: TRBV18
D: TRBD1
DNA: TGTGCCAGCTCACCCCGACAGGGAGACAATCAGCCCCAGCATTTT
CDR3: CASSPRQGDNQPQHF

size: NA
J: TRBJ1-3
V: TRBV3-1/TRBV3-2
D: NA
DNA: TGTGCCAGCAGTCCGGTAGGGGGCTCTGGAAACACCATATATTTT
CDR3: CASSPVGGSGNTIYF

size: NA
J: TRBJ1-1
V: TRBV27
D: TRBD1
DNA: TGTGCCAGCAGTCCAGGGACAGGGGGGAACACTGAAGCTTTCTTT
CDR3: CASSPGTGGNTEAFF

size: NA
J: TRBJ1-2
V: TRBV7-9
D: TRBD1
DNA: TGTGCCAGCAGCCGGACAGGGAAGGGGAATGGCTACACCTTC
CDR3: CASSRTGKGNGYTF

size: few
J: TRBJ1-2
V: TRBV10-3
D: TRBD1
DNA: TGTGCCATCAGGACAGGGGAACTGAACTATGGCTACACCTTC
CDR3: CAIRTGELNYGYTF

size: NA
J: TRBJ1-1
V: TRBV11-1
D: TRBD1
DNA: TGTGCCAGCAGCTTCGACAGGGGGACCACTGAAGCTTTCTTT
CDR3: CASSFDRGTTEAFF

size: NA
J: TRBJ2-1
V: TRBV2
D: TRBD1
DNA: TGTGCCACCGTACGGGACAGGGTCACCTACAATGAGCAGTTCTTC
CDR3: CATVRDRVTYNEQFF

size: once
J: TRBJ1-3
V: TRBV2
D: NA
DNA: TGTGCCAGCAGTGGGCGGTTCTCTGGAAACACCATATATTTT
CDR3: CASSGRFSGNTIYF

size: NA
J: TRBJ1-1
V: TRBV5-6
D: TRBD1
DNA: TGTGCCAGCAGCTGGACCGGGACAGGGGTTTTCACTGAAGCTTTCTTT
CDR3: CASSWTGTGVFTEAFF

size: NA
J: TRBJ2-3
V: TRBV27
D: NA
DNA: TGTGCCAGCACAGACAGTTTCACAGATACGCAGTATTTT
CDR3: CASTDSFTDTQYF

size: once
J: TRBJ2-4
V: TRBV29-1
D: TRBD2
DNA: TGCAGCGCAGGACTAGCGGGGGGCCCTAGTGACATTCAGTACTTC
CDR3: CSAGLAGGPSDIQYF

size: NA
J: TRBJ1-2
V: TRBV9
D: TRBD1
DNA: TGTGCCAGCACTCGATACTTGGGACAGTCGGAAGGCTACACCTTC
CDR3: CASTRYLGQSEGYTF

size: once
J: TRBJ1-1
V: TRBV7-9
D: NA
DNA: TGTGCCAGCAGCAAGTGGGGGGACACTGAAGCTTTCTTT
CDR3: CASSKWGDTEAFF